The entry that follows covers one T cell receptor beta chain sequence. This record belongs to a study of T cells in Graves' hyperthyroidism and ophthalmopathy. The study defined stable Graves' hyperthyroidism as no ophthalmopathy progression within 18 months. The CDR3 runs to 15 residues. CDR1 SGHTA and CDR2 FQGTGA come from the germline V gene. With 2 bases removed from V and 5 bases from J, the gap between germline ends came to 15 bases. RNA transcripts provided the source from which TCR beta CDR3 regions were amplified. During a first-round RT-PCR of the TCR CDR3, the HTBI primer set was used. TCRdb re-derived calls from the multiplex PCR reads in MiXCR, one entry per CDR3 protein. The profile shows approximately 640,000 distinct CDR3 sequences, around a sixth of them singletons.

The sequenced material came from blood. This sequence originates from a man aged 45-65 years with Graves' hyperthyroidism. This chain links TRBV7-3 with TRBJ1-1; D is unresolved. The CDR3 region is CASSLEPAGGTEAFF. DNA of the CDR3: TGTGCCAGCAGCTTAGAACCGGCAGGTGGTACTGAAGCTTTCTTT.